Sequencing of this TCR beta chain was carried out in a study of CD8+CD57+ T cells in acquired aplastic anemia. For the study at large: When averaged, DNA from sorted CD4+ and CD8+ cells came to around 3 ug. Study-level results: Overlapping CD8+ CDR3 repertoires of patients and controls contained around 30 shared sequences.

The germline V and J ends were trimmed by 4 bases and 7 bases, with 11 bases remaining between them. This CDR3 is 12 amino acids long. Germline lookup yields CDR1 PRHDT and CDR2 FYEKMQ (reference sequence). Patients picked for sequencing had shown CD8+CD57+ cell expansion detected by flow cytometry. In this sample, this clonotype turned up many times. Its antigen is undetermined. Genomic DNA was employed as the template in profiling TCR beta VDJ and CDR3. TCRdb re-called the reads with MiXCR, one entry per CDR3 protein. The table lists about 150,000 distinct CDR3 sequences, less than 50% of them singletons, with under 40% in the top ten.

The sequencing sample was made of sorted CD4+, CD8+, or CD8+CD57+ T cells (not recorded which) from PBMCs. This TCR derives from a human donor with aplastic anemia. This chain links TRBV13 with TRBJ2-7; no clear D gene. The CDR3 protein is CASSSQPREQYF. The CDR3 DNA follows: TGTGCCAGCAGCTCCCAGCCGCGGGAGCAGTACTTC.